This T cell receptor beta chain was obtained from a study of shared clonotypes between healthy human individuals. In replicate PCRs of sorted subsets, approximately 200 ng DNA, about 30,000 T cell genomes, was used. Assay: immunoSEQ multiplex PCR; the TCRdb copy retains only in-frame clones and omits some. The sample has about 2.4 million clones, over 85% seen once. Study outcomes and limitations: With a few donors compared, roughly 5% of naive CD4 clonotypes were shared. On the whole, naive subsets had larger estimated richness than memory subsets had.

Negatively enriched CD4+ T cells were divided by CD45RA into naive and memory. The CDR3 is 14 amino acids. Trimming shortened V by 1 base and J by 1 base, and 9 bases separated the two germline ends. Germline values: CDR1 SGHRS, CDR2 YFSETQ. With respect to this clone: The antigen remains undetermined.

This TCR was sampled from a man aged 18 to 30 in good health. Some clones in this sample may be carry-over from other donors' samples. The chain carries TRBV5-1 and TRBJ2-7; possibly TRBD1 for D (6 bases). The specimen was naive CD4+ T cells from PBMCs. The subset is: CD45RA+ positively selected. Here the CDR3 DNA reads TGCGCCAGCAGCTTGAAGGGGGAATCCTACGAGCAGTACTTC. It yields the protein CASSLKGESYEQYF. Complete variable domain (other parts from reference TRBV5-1 and TRBJ2-7): KAGVTQTPRYLIKTRGQQVTLSCSPISGHRSVSWYQQTPGQGLQFLFEYFSETQRNKGNFPGRFSGRQFSNSRSEMNVSTLELGDSALYLCASSLKGESYEQYFGPGTRLTVT.